This T cell receptor (beta chain) stems from a study of T cell responses to AZD1222 COVID-19 vaccine. Study-level points and caveats: Donors were mostly white British, more females; clonal diversity possibly underestimated. The breadth and depth of Spike-specific TCRs increased once two AZD1222 doses had been given. Nearly half of spike-specific TCRs reportedly target variant regions that are unmutated in the B.1.351 and B.1.1.7 variants.

Data came from immunoSEQ multiplex PCR; TCRdb stores just in-frame clones and leaves some out. Of about 150,000 clones detected, roughly 87% appear once; the ten largest clones hold 4.5% to 6.5%. About this clone itself: Its antigen is undetermined.

J gave up 2 bases and V 4 bases, and 3 bases lay outside the gene matches. Germline V lookup: CDR1 SGHDT, CDR2 YYEEEE. The CDR3 spans 14 residues. This material consisted of peripheral blood, taken on day 0 of AZD1222 vaccination. This receptor was obtained from an adult in good health. J is TRBJ2-7 and V is TRBV5-6, with 10 bases fitting TRBD2. The CDR3 here is CASSPSGRTYEQYF. The CDR3 DNA sequence: TGTGCCAGCAGCCCTAGCGGGAGAACCTACGAGCAGTACTTC.